The next 28 T cell receptor beta chains were all read from a single sample in a study of tumor-infiltrating lymphocytes in localized non-small cell lung cancer. The table came from immunoSEQ multiplex PCR; TCRdb's copy has only in-frame clones and leaves some out. The sample shows about 12,000 clones, about four fifths of them seen only once. The sequenced sample was lung tumor tissue. The receptors come from a human donor with non-small cell lung cancer.

This chain links TRBV4-1 with TRBJ2-1; 13 nucleotides agree with TRBD2. Per the germline V gene, CDR1 is MGHRA and CDR2 is YSYEKL. This CDR3 is built from 18 residues. The V and J ends lost 0 bases and 4 bases, in that order; junction bases with no gene match: 6. Here the CDR3 reads CASSQDSLAGGLYNEQFF. In DNA form, the CDR3 reads TGCGCCAGCAGCCAAGACTCACTAGCGGGAGGGTTGTACAATGAGCAGTTCTTC.

The gene calls are TRBV18 and TRBJ1-5; D is uncertain. The CDR3 totals 13 residues. Between the trimmed V and J ends, which lost 5 bases and 3 bases, there was a span of 8 bases. Germline V gene lookup returns CDR1 KGHSH and CDR2 LQKENI. The CDR3 coding sequence is TGTGCCAGCTCAGAGGCCTTCAATCAGCCCCAGCATTTT. This translates into CASSEAFNQPQHF. The whole variable domain, filled in from reference TRBV18 and TRBJ1-5, reads NAGVMQNPRHLVRRRGQEARLRCSPMKGHSHVYWYRQLPEEGLKFMVYLQKENIIDESGMPKERFSAEFPKEGPSILRIQQVVRGDSAAYFCASSEAFNQPQHFGDGTRLSIL.

This clone appeared a single time. This chain uses TRBV14 with TRBJ2-1; 8 nucleotides line up with TRBD2. The J segment lost 4 bases and the V segment lost 4 bases, leaving 9 bases of the junction unmatched. This CDR3 has 16 residues. Germline CDR1 reads SGHDN; CDR2 reads FVKESK. For the CDR3, the DNA is TGTGCCAGCAGCCCATCAGCGGGAGTCGTGTACAATGAGCAGTTCTTC. Its translation is CASSPSAGVVYNEQFF.

This chain connects TRBV28 to TRBJ1-4; D possibly corresponds to TRBD1 (5 bases). Germline CDR1 and CDR2: MDHEN and SYDVKM. The CDR3 loop spans 16 amino acids. Trimming pared 5 bases from V and 10 bases from J, leaving 23 bases between. The CDR3 DNA follows: TGTGCCAGCAGTCCCCCCGGGGTTGGGCAGGGAGGAAAACTGTTTTTT. It codes for CASSPPGVGQGGKLFF.

V gene TRBV28 combines with J gene TRBJ2-1; D remains ambiguous. CDR1 and CDR2 from the germline V gene are MDHEN and SYDVKM. This CDR3 has 12 amino acids. The V end lost 1 base, the J end lost 10 bases, and 8 bases lay between the germline ends. CDR3 protein: CASSLSGPEQFF. The CDR3 DNA is TGTGCCAGCAGTTTATCCGGACCGGAGCAGTTCTTC.

The genes are TRBV18 and TRBJ1-5; D gene uncertain. CDR3 length: 16 residues. From germline, CDR1 is KGHSH and CDR2 LQKENI. V lost 3 bases and J lost 6, with 18 bases in between. The CDR3 is CASSPTGGRITQPQHF. CDR3 bases: TGTGCCAGCTCACCTACGGGTGGGAGAATCACTCAGCCCCAGCATTTT.

V gene TRBV13 combines with J gene TRBJ2-2; TRBD2 matches 12 bases. The ends lost 4 bases at V and 4 bases at J; junction bases unmatched: 13. Germline values: CDR1 PRHDT, CDR2 FYEKMQ (reference sequence). The CDR3 loop spans 19 amino acids. The CDR3 DNA follows: TGTGCCAGCAGCTCCAGTAGCCGACTAGCGGGGGTTCTCACCGGGGAGCTGTTTTTT. Its translation is CASSSSSRLAGVLTGELFF. The full variable domain, rest sourced from reference TRBV13 and TRBJ2-2, is AAGVIQSPRHLIKEKRETATLKCYPIPRHDTVYWYQQGPGQDPQFLISFYEKMQSDKGSIPDRFSAQQFSDYHSELNMSSLELGDSALYFCASSSSSRLAGVLTGELFFGEGSRLTVL.

This clone was seen more than once but under ten times. This chain links TRBV20-1 with TRBJ2-3; D may be TRBD1 (5 bases). Trimming cost V 5 bases and J 5 bases, with 8 bases left between them. This CDR3 is 11 amino acids long. Germline V lookup: CDR1 DFQATT, CDR2 SNEGSKA (reference sequence). The CDR3 region has the DNA TGCAGTGCTGGGGCCGGAGATACGCAGTATTTT. Amino acids: CSAGAGDTQYF.

The chain links TRBV7-2 to TRBJ2-7, with D perhaps TRBD2 (6 bases). Trimming took 2 bases from V and 2 from J, leaving 10 bases between them. The length of the CDR3 is 14 residues. Germline lookup yields CDR1 SGHTA and CDR2 FQGNSA. The CDR3 region has the DNA TGTGCCAGCAGCTTATCCGGGACTCCCTACGAGCAGTACGTC. Its translation is CASSLSGTPYEQYV.

DNA for the CDR3: TGTGCCAGCAGCTTGGCCCTAACTAGCGGGAGTCAATACGAGCAGTACTTC. As protein: CASSLALTSGSQYEQYF. The chain combines TRBV5-8 with TRBJ2-7; 11 nucleotides agree with TRBD2. The germline CDR1 and CDR2 sequences are SGHTS and YDEGEE. With 0 bases clipped from V and 4 bases from J, the junction kept 9 bases outside the gene matches. This CDR3 is 17 amino acids long.

V is TRBV4-1 and J is TRBJ1-2; D unclear. The CDR3 length is 14 residues. Looked up from germline, CDR1 is MGHRA and CDR2 is YSYEKL. Trimming stripped 3 bases from V and 5 bases from J, with 13 bases between. The CDR3 DNA follows: TGCGCCAGCAGCCATGCTTCTACCCGGTATGGCTACACCTTC. Protein: CASSHASTRYGYTF.

This clone was observed a handful of times. CDR3 amino acids: CASSSPQGNLNYGYTF. The CDR3 coding sequence is TGTGCCAGCAGTTCGCCACAGGGGAACCTTAACTATGGCTACACCTTC. The chain uses TRBV27 and TRBJ1-2; 7 positions agree with TRBD1. The germline gives CDR1 MNHEY, CDR2 SMNVEV (reference sequence). V trimming: 4 bases; J trimming: 1 base; junction bases outside the gene matches: 9. The CDR3 totals 16 residues.

This clone was observed a few times. The V and J genes are TRBV2 and TRBJ1-5; possible D gene TRBD1, 6 bases. Trimming left V 7 bases short and J 4 bases short, with 14 bases between. Germline CDR1 SNHLY, CDR2 FYNNEI. This CDR3 is built from 14 residues. The CDR3 region has the DNA TGTGCCAGCAACGAACAGGGCGCAAATCAGCCCCAGCATTTT. Translation gives CASNEQGANQPQHF.

The V and J genes are TRBV5-8 and TRBJ2-2, with no clear D. The germline V gene encodes CDR1 SGHTS and CDR2 YDEGEE. This CDR3 contains 14 residues. Deletions cut 1 base from V and 1 base from J, with 5 bases between. The CDR3 DNA sequence: TGTGCCAGCAGCTTGTGGAGGAACACCGGGGAGCTGTTTTTT. Its protein is CASSLWRNTGELFF.

V usage is TRBV19 and J usage is TRBJ1-1; D gene unclear. The CDR3 contains 11 residues. V lost 8 bases, J lost 1 base, and 5 bases lay in between. Germline V CDR1 and CDR2: LNHDA, SQIVND (reference sequence). The CDR3 DNA sequence: TGTGCCAGTGACCGGAACACTGAAGCTTTCTTT. This translates into CASDRNTEAFF.

This clone was recorded only once. The chain recombines TRBV7-2 with TRBJ2-1; 9 nucleotides agree with TRBD1. This CDR3 has 17 residues. V dropped 2 bases and J dropped 4; count of bases not matched to a gene: 9. Germline loops: CDR1 SGHTA, CDR2 FQGNSA. Written as DNA, the CDR3 is TGTGCCAGCAGCTTAAGGGGGAAAGGACAGGGGTACAATGAGCAGTTCTTC. Protein: CASSLRGKGQGYNEQFF.

J is TRBJ1-1 and V is TRBV6-5; perhaps TRBD1 as D (6 bases). The CDR3 is 15 residues long. V dropped 4 bases and J dropped 6 bases, with 18 bases sitting between them. In germline, CDR1 is MNHEY, CDR2 SVGAGI. DNA of the CDR3: TGTGCCAGCAGTTCGTGGGGGGCTACGGGGGCTGAAGCTTTCTTT. Translated: CASSSWGATGAEAFF.

The chain employs TRBV4-3 and TRBJ2-4; maybe TRBD2 (5 bases). This CDR3 has 15 residues. V was cut by 1 base and J by 6 bases, with 13 bases left in between. Germline V gene lookup returns CDR1 LGHNA and CDR2 YSLEER. As DNA, the CDR3 is TGCGCCAGCAGCCAAGCCGTGGGAGCGGCAAACATTCAGTACTTC. It is translated as CASSQAVGAANIQYF.

This chain uses TRBV9 with TRBJ2-2; possible D gene TRBD2, 5 bases. Germline values: CDR1 SGDLS, CDR2 YYNGEE. The CDR3 consists of 16 residues. The V and J ends lost 2 bases and 4 bases respectively, with 15 bases between them. The CDR3 region has the DNA TGTGCCAGCAGCGTTCAATCGGCGGGCGGCACCGGGGAGCTGTTTTTT. Translated, it gives CASSVQSAGGTGELFF.

The rearrangement links TRBV13 to TRBJ1-3; D possibly corresponds to TRBD1 (5 bases). With 5 bases removed from V and 4 bases from J, the gap between germline ends came to 9 bases. This CDR3 has 13 residues. The germline gives CDR1 PRHDT, CDR2 FYEKMQ (reference sequence). CDR3 sequence (DNA): TGTGCCAGCAGCGCAGGGACGGGAAACACCATATATTTT. Its translation is CASSAGTGNTIYF.

This clone was recorded only once. V gene TRBV7-2 combines with J gene TRBJ2-5; TRBD2 matches 7 bases. This CDR3 spans 16 amino acids. J was trimmed by 5 bases and V by 1 base; bases with no gene match: 10. Germline CDR1 and CDR2: SGHTA and FQGNSA. The CDR3 loop reads CASSLDAGVRGETQYF. The DNA for the CDR3 is TGTGCCAGCAGCTTAGATGCGGGGGTCCGTGGGGAGACCCAGTACTTC.

The chain carries TRBV11-2 and TRBJ1-1; no definite D call. Germline V gene data show CDR1 as SGHAT and CDR2 as FQNNGV. V shed 5 bases and J shed 5 bases, with 15 bases lying between them. The CDR3 contains 14 residues. Here the CDR3 DNA reads TGTGCCAGCAGCCGAAGCGTAGGCTTTACTGAAGCTTTCTTT. Protein product: CASSRSVGFTEAFF.

This chain uses TRBV6-1 with TRBJ2-3; D unresolved. The V end was cut by 7 bases, the J end by 2 bases, with 4 bases between. This CDR3 contains 11 residues. CDR1 is MNHNS, CDR2 SASEGT, per germline. The DNA of the CDR3 is TGTGCCAGCACCCTCACAGATACGCAGTATTTT. Its translation is CASTLTDTQYF.

The chain combines TRBV19 with TRBJ1-5, with TRBD1 matching 7 bases. The V and J ends lost 6 bases and 6 bases, in that order; junction bases with no gene match: 5. Germline V gives CDR1 LNHDA, CDR2 SQIVND (reference sequence). The CDR3 length is 13 residues. The CDR3 is CASSDRVGQPQHF. CDR3 sequence (DNA): TGTGCCAGTAGCGACAGGGTGGGTCAGCCCCAGCATTTT. Based on the CDR3 plus reference TRBV19 and TRBJ1-5, the full variable domain is DGGITQSPKYLFRKEGQNVTLSCEQNLNHDAMYWYRQDPGQGLRLIYYSQIVNDFQKGDIAEGYSVSREKKESFPLTVTSAQKNPTAFYLCASSDRVGQPQHFGDGTRLSIL.

CDR3 in DNA: TGTGCCAGCAGTTTGGGGGACTCTAGCACAGATACGCAGTATTTT. Its protein product is CASSLGDSSTDTQYF. V gene TRBV28 combines with J gene TRBJ2-3, with D perhaps matching TRBD2 (6 bases). The CDR3 contains 15 residues. V lost 3 bases to trimming and J lost 0 bases, with 10 bases between them. Looked up from germline, CDR1 is MDHEN and CDR2 is SYDVKM.

The V gene is TRBV28, the J gene TRBJ2-7; D perhaps matches TRBD1 (5 bases). Germline-derived CDR1 and CDR2 are MDHEN and SYDVKM. The CDR3 has 14 residues. The V end was cut by 2 bases, the J end by 2 bases, with 10 bases between. The CDR3 coding sequence is TGTGCCAGCAGTTTAGGGGCCTCTACCTACGAGCAGTACTTC. As protein: CASSLGASTYEQYF.

This clone was recorded only once. The CDR3 coding sequence is TGTGCCAGCAGCCAATGGAGGGACGCTGGGGCCAACGTCCTGACTTTC. Translation: CASSQWRDAGANVLTF. This rearrangement joins TRBV14 to TRBJ2-6; TRBD2 is a possible D gene (6 bases). This CDR3 is built from 16 residues. V lost 2 bases and J 2 bases, leaving 10 bases between the germline ends. Germline V CDR1 and CDR2: SGHDN, FVKESK.

V is TRBV7-2 and J is TRBJ2-1, with D tentatively TRBD2 (6 bases). The germline gives CDR1 SGHTA, CDR2 FQGNSA. The CDR3 is 15 residues long. Trimming pared 5 bases from V and 7 bases from J, leaving 18 bases between. For the CDR3, the DNA is TGTGCCAGCAGCCCCCCGGGGCAGGAGGGGAATGAGCAGTTCTTC. This sequence encodes CASSPPGQEGNEQFF.